This TCR beta chain was sequenced in a study of T cell clonotyping in hematopoietic cell transplantation. Germline CDR1 LGHNA, CDR2 YNFKEQ. This CDR3 has 17 amino acids. J lost 5 bases, V lost 0 bases, and 12 bases had no gene match. Study conclusions and caveats: Graft donor and pretransplant recipient Inverse Simpson Index values predicted broader posttransplant TCR diversity.

Sequencing used immunoSEQ multiplex PCR; TCRdb keeps in-frame clones, though not all of them. The sample has some 9,600 clones, about half seen once; the top ten hold 10% to 15%. Worth noting for this clone: Its antigen is unknown.

The genes are TRBV4-2 and TRBJ2-5; 7 bases match TRBD2. The sample here was peripheral blood mononuclear cells, taken 100 days after allogeneic stem cell transplant. The origin of this receptor is a female patient in her fifties who had an allogeneic stem cell transplant from an unrelated donor, so the T cells may come from the graft donor. Some clones in this sample may be carry-over from other donors' samples. CDR3: CASSQDGVAGEGETQYF. In nucleotides, the CDR3 is TGTGCCAGCAGCCAAGATGGGGTAGCGGGTGAGGGGGAGACCCAGTACTTC.